A single sample is the source of the 31 T cell receptor beta chains below, sequenced in a study of T-cell memory formation after mild COVID-19. A single record per CDR3 protein comes from TCRdb applying MiXCR to the 5' RACE reads. The table lists about 360,000 distinct CDR3 sequences, over 13% of them singletons. Material: PBMCs or a T cell subset sorted from them (not recorded which). These receptors all stem from a man in his late teens or twenties who had mild COVID-19 (a few samples of this study predate the infection). Cell type and time point are not known.

V and J are TRBV6-5 and TRBJ2-7; 10 positions agree with TRBD2. The germline V gene encodes CDR1 MNHEY and CDR2 SVGAGI. There are 15 residues in the CDR3. The junction had 6 bases not matched to a gene; V was cut back by 7 bases and J by 0 bases. CDR3 sequence: CASILAGGRSYEQYF. CDR3 coding DNA: TGTGCCAGCATATTAGCGGGGGGCCGCTCCTACGAGCAGTACTTC.

This sequence joins TRBV6-5 and TRBJ1-1; no reliable D call. The CDR3 is 13 residues long. Trimming took off 0 bases at V and 11 bases at J, with 13 bases between the two ends. Germline CDR1 is MNHEY and CDR2 is SVGAGI. The CDR3 loop is CASSYSAGLEAFF. CDR3 bases: TGTGCCAGCAGTTACTCTGCGGGCCTGGAGGCTTTCTTT.

The chain combines TRBV7-9 with TRBJ1-2; D may be TRBD1 (5 bases). CDR1 is SEHNR and CDR2 is FQNEAQ in the germline V gene (reference sequence). V gave up 6 bases and J gave up 7 bases, with 9 bases separating them. This CDR3 comprises 11 residues. CDR3 in DNA: TGTGCCAGCAGGGGGGTTTCTGGCTACACCTTC. Translating it yields CASRGVSGYTF.

This clonotype was counted only a few times. The chain has TRBV7-9 and TRBJ1-5, with D possibly TRBD1 on 5 matching bases. The CDR3 loop spans 14 amino acids. CDR1 is SEHNR and CDR2 is FQNEAQ in the germline V gene (reference sequence). V lost 5 bases to trimming and J lost 4 bases, with 12 bases between them. Here the CDR3 DNA reads TGTGCCAGCAGCGCAGGGACCGATAATCAGCCCCAGCATTTT. Its protein is CASSAGTDNQPQHF. The full variable domain, rest sourced from reference TRBV7-9 and TRBJ1-5, is DTGVSQNPRHKITKRGQNVTFRCDPISEHNRLYWYRQTLGQGPEFLTYFQNEAQLEKSRLLSDRFSAERPKGSFSTLEIQRTEQGDSAMYLCASSAGTDNQPQHFGDGTRLSIL.

V usage is TRBV7-2 and J usage is TRBJ2-5; the match to TRBD2 covers 10 bases. Trimming removed 5 bases from V and 6 bases from J; junction bases left unmatched: 6. This CDR3 comprises 14 residues. CDR1 and CDR2 from the germline V gene are SGHTA and FQGNSA. The CDR3 loop reads CASSPSGGVKTQYF. CDR3 sequence (DNA): TGTGCCAGCAGCCCAAGCGGGGGGGTAAAGACCCAGTACTTC.

This clonotype was seen a few times. This sequence joins TRBV4-1 and TRBJ1-5; D is undetermined. Trimming shortened V by 4 bases and J by 1 base, and 11 bases separated the two germline ends. The germline CDR1 and CDR2 sequences are MGHRA and YSYEKL. The CDR3 length is 15 residues. For the CDR3, the DNA is TGCGCCAGCAGCCGGCGGTGGGTGAGCAATCAGCCCCAGCATTTT. Encoded protein: CASSRRWVSNQPQHF.

In this sample, this clonotype turned up a few times. This rearrangement joins TRBV6-5 to TRBJ1-6; the D gene is possibly TRBD1 (6 bases). CDR3 length: 15 residues. The V and J ends lost 0 bases and 6 bases respectively, with 9 bases between them. Germline V CDR1 and CDR2: MNHEY, SVGAGI. CDR3 in amino acids: CASSYSGHPNSPLHF. The CDR3 DNA follows: TGTGCCAGCAGTTACTCGGGACATCCTAATTCACCCCTCCACTTT.

There are a few counts of this clonotype. The gene calls are TRBV27 and TRBJ1-2; D may be TRBD1 (6 bases). The V and J ends lost 6 bases and 0 bases respectively, with 11 bases between them. Germline CDR1 MNHEY, CDR2 SMNVEV (reference sequence). This CDR3 has 14 residues. This chain's CDR3 is CASRMGGSNYGYTF. For the CDR3, the DNA is TGTGCCAGCAGGATGGGGGGCTCTAACTATGGCTACACCTTC.

The table lists this clonotype with many counts. The V and J genes are TRBV12-3 or TRBV12-4 and TRBJ1-5; D is undetermined. The CDR3 covers 11 residues. V shed 4 bases and J shed 7 bases, with 5 bases lying between them. CDR3 sequence (DNA): TGTGCCAGCAGTTCCGGCCAGCCCCAGCATTTT. Its protein product is CASSSGQPQHF.

The CDR3 nucleotides are TGTGCCAGCAGCCAAGAGGTCCGTTCACCCCTCCACTTT. It yields the protein CASSQEVRSPLHF. The V call is TRBV3-1, the J call TRBJ1-6, with D uncertain. V was trimmed by 0 bases and J by 9 bases, leaving 6 bases between them. CDR3 length: 13 amino acids. From germline, CDR1 is LGHDT and CDR2 YNNKEL (reference sequence).

There are a few counts of this clonotype. The genes are TRBV23-1 and TRBJ2-7, with D possibly matching TRBD1 (6 bases). TRBV23-1 counts as an open reading frame of uncertain function. Between the trimmed V and J ends, which lost 0 bases and 6 bases, there was a span of 21 bases. The CDR3 covers 17 residues. The CDR3 bases are TGCGCCAGCAGTCAATCGGGGGCAGGATTTAGTTTGGTCGAGCAGTACGTC. Amino acids: CASSQSGAGFSLVEQYV.

Ten or more counts support this clonotype. The chain combines TRBV2 with TRBJ2-5; D gene uncertain. Per germline, CDR1 SNHLY and CDR2 FYNNEI. The CDR3 has 11 residues. V was pared by 7 bases and J by 0 bases, with 3 bases between. As DNA, the CDR3 is TGTGCCAGCACGTACCAAGAGACCCAGTACTTC. It yields the protein CASTYQETQYF.

In this sample, this clonotype turned up many times. The chain has TRBV29-1 and TRBJ2-5; TRBD2 matches at 8 bases. Germline assignment: CDR1 SQVTM and CDR2 ANQGSEA. CDR3 length: 14 residues. V shed 6 bases, J shed 4 bases, and the junction held 10 bases outside the gene matches. The CDR3 loop reads CSVGSQRGIETQYF. DNA of the CDR3: TGCAGCGTGGGGAGCCAGCGGGGGATAGAGACCCAGTACTTC.

A few counts support this clonotype. The rearrangement links TRBV7-9 to TRBJ2-7; D is uncertain. Germline V gene sequence: CDR1 SEHNR, CDR2 FQNEAQ (reference sequence). V dropped 3 bases and J dropped 3 bases, with 9 bases sitting between them. CDR3 length: 13 amino acids. CDR3 nucleotide sequence: TGTGCCAGCAGCTTTATGGCCAGCTACGAGCAGTACTTC. As protein: CASSFMASYEQYF.

The chain employs TRBV11-2 and TRBJ2-3; 8 bases agree with TRBD2. Looked up from germline, CDR1 is SGHAT and CDR2 is FQNNGV. This CDR3 contains 19 residues. Trimming took 5 bases from V and 4 from J; bases not matched to a gene: 20. CDR3 amino acids: CASSPRLSGGRMGADTQYF. CDR3 bases: TGTGCCAGCAGCCCCCGTCTCAGCGGGGGAAGAATGGGTGCAGATACGCAGTATTTT.

About this clonotype: Germline and junction disagree at one end, which may indicate a read error. The rearrangement links TRBV5-1 to TRBJ2-3, with D perhaps TRBD2 (5 bases). This CDR3 is built from 16 residues. CDR1 is SGHRS and CDR2 is YFSETQ in the germline V gene. This CDR3 reads CARSLAGLASTDTQYF. The CDR3 DNA is TGCGCCAGAAGCTTGGCTGGACTGGCTAGCACAGATACGCAGTATTTT.

The V gene is TRBV7-2, the J gene TRBJ2-2; D is ambiguous. CDR3 length equals 17 residues. Trimming pared 5 bases from V and 0 bases from J, leaving 16 bases between. Germline CDR1 and CDR2: SGHTA and FQGNSA. The CDR3 loop is CASSPGRGFTNTGELFF. CDR3 nucleotides: TGTGCCAGCAGCCCCGGTCGCGGCTTCACGAACACCGGGGAGCTGTTTTTT.

This clonotype was seen only a few times. The CDR3 reads CSARGEWDQPQHF. CDR3 coding DNA: TGCAGTGCTAGAGGGGAATGGGATCAGCCCCAGCATTTT. The chain has TRBV20-1 and TRBJ1-5; D gene ambiguous. The V end was cut by 1 base, the J end by 5 bases, with 9 bases between. Germline V gene data show CDR1 as DFQATT and CDR2 as SNEGSKA (reference sequence). The CDR3 covers 13 residues.

This clonotype has just a few counts. The CDR3 nucleotides read TGTGCCAGCAGCCAAGATGGGCCCCGGGGGACGAGGGACATTCAGTACTTC. This translates into CASSQDGPRGTRDIQYF. The gene calls are TRBV4-2 and TRBJ2-4, with TRBD2 as a possible D gene (6 bases). CDR3 length: 17 residues. V dropped 0 bases and J dropped 8 bases, with 20 bases sitting between them. Germline V gene lookup returns CDR1 LGHNA and CDR2 YNFKEQ.

The chain couples TRBV6-1 to TRBJ1-6; D call uncertain. Per germline, CDR1 MNHNS and CDR2 SASEGT. Deletions cut 4 bases from V and 6 bases from J, with 10 bases between. This CDR3 is 14 amino acids long. In DNA, the CDR3 is TGTGCCAGCAGTGTCGGGGAGGGTAATTCACCCCTCCACTTT. It yields the protein CASSVGEGNSPLHF.

There are a few counts of this clonotype. J is TRBJ1-1 and V is TRBV5-5; D is unclear. The CDR3 extends over 14 amino acids. Germline lookup yields CDR1 SGHKS and CDR2 YYEKEE (reference sequence). The CDR3 loop reads CAAGRDFMNTEAFF. As DNA, the CDR3 is TGTGCAGCGGGGAGAGACTTCATGAACACTGAAGCTTTCTTT.

CDR3 protein: CASSLPGHPRLAKNIQYF. The CDR3 DNA reads TGTGCCAGCAGTCTCCCTGGACACCCCCGCCTAGCCAAAAACATTCAGTACTTC. The genes are TRBV28 and TRBJ2-4; the D gene is possibly TRBD1 (5 bases). The germline V and J ends were trimmed by 5 bases and 0 bases, with 20 bases remaining between them. The CDR3 totals 18 residues. CDR1 is MDHEN and CDR2 is SYDVKM in the germline V gene.

This clonotype was seen a handful of times. The rearrangement joins TRBV18 to TRBJ2-6, with TRBD2 as a possible D gene (6 bases). The CDR3 runs 19 residues. The germline V and J ends were trimmed by 3 bases and 1 base, with 19 bases remaining between them. Per germline, CDR1 KGHSH and CDR2 LQKENI. The CDR3 loop is CASSPSLGGPESGANVLTF. DNA of the CDR3: TGTGCCAGCTCACCGAGTTTGGGGGGACCAGAGTCTGGGGCCAACGTCCTGACTTTC.

The chain combines TRBV5-4 with TRBJ1-1; the match to TRBD1 covers 7 bases. Germline loops: CDR1 SGHNT, CDR2 YYREEE (reference sequence). The CDR3 extends over 13 amino acids. J was trimmed by 4 bases and V by 7 bases; bases with no gene match: 7. The CDR3: CASRQGGTTEAFF. CDR3 coding DNA: TGTGCCAGCCGACAGGGAGGGACCACTGAAGCTTTCTTT.

The rearrangement uses TRBV5-1 and TRBJ2-2; perhaps TRBD1 as D (6 bases). CDR1 is SGHRS, CDR2 YFSETQ, per germline. CDR3 length: 14 amino acids. Deletions cut 4 bases from V and 6 bases from J, with 13 bases between. CDR3 bases: TGCGCCAGCAGCGCCACAGGGTTCGCCGGGGAGCTGTTTTTT. Protein product: CASSATGFAGELFF. The entire variable domain, with the rest obtained from reference TRBV5-1 and TRBJ2-2, is as follows: KAGVTQTPRYLIKTRGQQVTLSCSPISGHRSVSWYQQTPGQGLQFLFEYFSETQRNKGNFPGRFSGRQFSNSRSEMNVSTLELGDSALYLCASSATGFAGELFFGEGSRLTVL.

The chain joins TRBV19 to TRBJ2-3; D might be TRBD1 (7 bases). This CDR3 is 14 amino acids long. The germline V gene has CDR1 LNHDA and CDR2 SQIVND (reference sequence). The ends were cut back, 8 bases at V and 4 bases at J, with 16 bases in the middle. In DNA form, the CDR3 reads TGTGCCAGTCGCTTGGGCAGGGGGGCAGATACGCAGTATTTT. Translating it yields CASRLGRGADTQYF.

This clonotype was recorded a few times. The genes are TRBV7-9 and TRBJ2-3, with D tentatively TRBD2 (7 bases). Trimming shortened V by 2 bases and J by 2 bases, and 14 bases separated the two germline ends. There are 16 residues in the CDR3. Germline values: CDR1 SEHNR, CDR2 FQNEAQ (reference sequence). CDR3 DNA sequence: TGTGCCAGCAGCTTAAGGGGGGGGCTAGTCACAGATACGCAGTATTTT. Protein sequence: CASSLRGGLVTDTQYF.

There are many counts of this clonotype. The V call is TRBV6-2 or TRBV6-3, the J call TRBJ1-1, with D perhaps TRBD1 (5 bases). V lost 5 bases and J lost 2, with 6 bases in between. CDR3 length: 12 amino acids. In germline, CDR1 is MNHEY, CDR2 SVGEGT. CDR3 sequence reads: CASSDRNTEAFF. DNA of the CDR3: TGTGCCAGCAGTGACAGAAACACTGAAGCTTTCTTT.

This clonotype was observed many times. This chain joins TRBV7-3 and TRBJ1-4; D uncertain. Looked up from germline, CDR1 is SGHTA and CDR2 is FQGTGA. CDR3 length: 11 residues. The V end lost 9 bases, the J end lost 4 bases, and 6 bases lay between the germline ends. The CDR3 loop is CARTHNEKLFF. CDR3 sequence (DNA): TGTGCCAGGACGCATAATGAAAAACTGTTTTTT. The full variable domain, with the rest looked up from reference TRBV7-3 and TRBJ1-4, is GAGVSQTPSNKVTEKGKYVELRCDPISGHTALYWYRQSLGQGPEFLIYFQGTGAADDSGLPNDRFFAVRPEGSVSTLKIQRTERGDSAVYLCARTHNEKLFFGSGTQLSVL.

This chain connects TRBV7-2 to TRBJ2-3; TRBD2 aligns across 9 bases. Germline V lookup: CDR1 SGHTA, CDR2 FQGNSA. This CDR3 comprises 16 residues. The ends lost 3 bases at V and 2 bases at J; junction bases unmatched: 6. CDR3 residues: CASSFWVAGDTDTQYF. The CDR3, as DNA: TGTGCCAGCAGCTTCTGGGTAGCGGGGGACACAGATACGCAGTATTTT.

This clonotype has just a few counts. The chain couples TRBV4-3 to TRBJ1-2; D is undetermined. The CDR3 has 13 residues. V was pared by 0 bases and J by 0 bases, with 2 bases between. Germline lookup yields CDR1 LGHNA and CDR2 YSLEER. CDR3 DNA sequence: TGCGCCAGCAGCCAAGATCCTAACTATGGCTACACCTTC. Translation gives CASSQDPNYGYTF.